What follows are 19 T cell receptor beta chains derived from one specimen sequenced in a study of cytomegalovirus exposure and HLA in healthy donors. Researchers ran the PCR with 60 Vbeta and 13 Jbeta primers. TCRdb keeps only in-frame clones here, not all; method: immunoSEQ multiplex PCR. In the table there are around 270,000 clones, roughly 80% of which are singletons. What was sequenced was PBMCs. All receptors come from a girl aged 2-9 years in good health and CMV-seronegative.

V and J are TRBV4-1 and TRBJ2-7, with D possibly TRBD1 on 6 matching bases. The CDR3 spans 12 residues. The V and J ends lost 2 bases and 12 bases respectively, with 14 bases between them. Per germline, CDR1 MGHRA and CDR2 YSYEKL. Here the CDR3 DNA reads TGCGCCAGCAGCCAAATACAGGGTGGGGTGTACTTC. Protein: CASSQIQGGVYF.

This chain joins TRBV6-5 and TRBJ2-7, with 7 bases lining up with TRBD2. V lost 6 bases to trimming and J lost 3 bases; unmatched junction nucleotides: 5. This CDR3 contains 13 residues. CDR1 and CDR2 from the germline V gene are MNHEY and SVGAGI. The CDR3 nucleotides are TGTGCCAGCAGAGGCGGGACTATCTACGAGCAGTACTTC. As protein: CASRGGTIYEQYF.

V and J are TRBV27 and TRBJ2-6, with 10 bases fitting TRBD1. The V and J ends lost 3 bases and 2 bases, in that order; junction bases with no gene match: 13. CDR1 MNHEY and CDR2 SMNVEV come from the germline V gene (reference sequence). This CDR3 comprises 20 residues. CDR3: CASSFDHPGTGVTGANVLTF. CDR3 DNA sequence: TGTGCCAGCAGTTTCGACCACCCCGGGACAGGGGTAACTGGGGCCAACGTCCTGACTTTC.

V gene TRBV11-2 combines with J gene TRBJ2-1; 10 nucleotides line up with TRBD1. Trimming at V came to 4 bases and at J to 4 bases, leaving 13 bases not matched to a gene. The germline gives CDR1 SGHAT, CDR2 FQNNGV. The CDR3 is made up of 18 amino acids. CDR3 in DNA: TGTGCCAGCAGCTCACCGTTGGTCCGGGACAGGGGTTACAATGAGCAGTTCTTC. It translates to CASSSPLVRDRGYNEQFF. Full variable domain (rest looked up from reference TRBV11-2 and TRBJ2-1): EAGVAQSPRYKIIEKRQSVAFWCNPISGHATLYWYQQILGQGPKLLIQFQNNGVVDDSQLPKDRFSAERLKGVDSTLKIQPAKLEDSAVYLCASSSPLVRDRGYNEQFFGPGTRLTVL.

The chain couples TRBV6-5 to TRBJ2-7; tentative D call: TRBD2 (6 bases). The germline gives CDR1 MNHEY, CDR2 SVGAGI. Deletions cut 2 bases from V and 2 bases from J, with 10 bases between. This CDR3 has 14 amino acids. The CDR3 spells CASSYGGSTYEQYF. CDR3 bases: TGTGCCAGCAGTTACGGGGGGAGTACCTACGAGCAGTACTTC.

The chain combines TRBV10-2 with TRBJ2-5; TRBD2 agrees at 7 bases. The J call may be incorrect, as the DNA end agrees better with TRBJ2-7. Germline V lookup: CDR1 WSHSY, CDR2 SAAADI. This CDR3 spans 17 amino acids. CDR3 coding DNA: TGCGCCAGCAGTCCCGCTGGGGGGGACGAGGCGTCCTACGAGCAGTACTTC. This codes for CASSPAGGDEASYEQYF.

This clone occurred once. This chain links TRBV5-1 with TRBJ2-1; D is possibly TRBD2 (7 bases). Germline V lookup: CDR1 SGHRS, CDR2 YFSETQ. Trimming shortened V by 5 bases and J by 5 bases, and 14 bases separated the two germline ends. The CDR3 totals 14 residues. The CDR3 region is CASSRRGGDNEQFF. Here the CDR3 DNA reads TGCGCCAGCAGTCGGAGGGGGGGGGACAATGAGCAGTTCTTC.

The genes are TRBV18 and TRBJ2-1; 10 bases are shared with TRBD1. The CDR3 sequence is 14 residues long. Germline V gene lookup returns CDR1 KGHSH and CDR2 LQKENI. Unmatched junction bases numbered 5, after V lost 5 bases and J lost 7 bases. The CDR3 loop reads CASSIGTGENEQFF. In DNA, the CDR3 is TGTGCCAGCTCAATTGGGACAGGGGAGAATGAGCAGTTCTTC.

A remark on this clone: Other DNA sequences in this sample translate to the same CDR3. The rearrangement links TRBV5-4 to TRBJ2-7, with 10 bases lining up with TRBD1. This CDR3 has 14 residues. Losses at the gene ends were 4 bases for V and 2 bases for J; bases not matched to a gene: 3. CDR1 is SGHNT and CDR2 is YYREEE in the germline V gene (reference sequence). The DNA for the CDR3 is TGTGCCAGCAGCCCCGGGACAGGGGCCTACGAGCAGTACTTC. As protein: CASSPGTGAYEQYF.

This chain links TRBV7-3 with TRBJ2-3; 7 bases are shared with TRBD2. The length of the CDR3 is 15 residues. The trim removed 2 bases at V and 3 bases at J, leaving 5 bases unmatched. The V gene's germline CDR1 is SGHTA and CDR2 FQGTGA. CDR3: CASSLRLAATDTQYF. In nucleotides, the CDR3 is TGTGCCAGCAGCTTACGGCTAGCGGCTACAGATACGCAGTATTTT.

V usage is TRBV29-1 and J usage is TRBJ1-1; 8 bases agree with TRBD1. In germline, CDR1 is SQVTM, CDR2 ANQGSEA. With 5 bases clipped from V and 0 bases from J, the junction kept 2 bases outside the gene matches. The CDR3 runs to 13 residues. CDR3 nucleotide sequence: TGCAGCGTTCACAGGGGGGTGAACACTGAAGCTTTCTTT. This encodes CSVHRGVNTEAFF.

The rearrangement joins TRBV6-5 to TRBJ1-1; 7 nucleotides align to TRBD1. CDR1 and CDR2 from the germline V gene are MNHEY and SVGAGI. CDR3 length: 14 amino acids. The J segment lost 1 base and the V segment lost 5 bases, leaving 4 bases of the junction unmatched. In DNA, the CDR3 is TGTGCCAGCAGTGTGACAGGGTCGAACACTGAAGCTTTCTTT. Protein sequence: CASSVTGSNTEAFF.

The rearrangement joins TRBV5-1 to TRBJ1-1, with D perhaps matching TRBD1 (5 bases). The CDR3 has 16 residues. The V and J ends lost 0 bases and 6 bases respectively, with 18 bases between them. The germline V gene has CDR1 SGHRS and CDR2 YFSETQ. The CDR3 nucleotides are TGCGCCAGCAGCTTGGTTCAGGGAAGCCCCGCGCCTGAAGCTTTCTTT. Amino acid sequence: CASSLVQGSPAPEAFF.

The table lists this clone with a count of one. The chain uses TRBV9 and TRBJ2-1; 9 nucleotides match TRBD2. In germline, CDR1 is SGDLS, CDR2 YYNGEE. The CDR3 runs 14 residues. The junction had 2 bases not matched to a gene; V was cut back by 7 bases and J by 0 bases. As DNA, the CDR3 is TGTGCCAGCGCGGGAGGGACCTCCTACAATGAGCAGTTCTTC. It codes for CASAGGTSYNEQFF. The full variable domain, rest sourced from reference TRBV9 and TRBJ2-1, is DSGVTQTPKHLITATGQRVTLRCSPRSGDLSVYWYQQSLDQGLQFLIQYYNGEERAKGNILERFSAQQFPDLHSELNLSSLELGDSALYFCASAGGTSYNEQFFGPGTRLTVL.

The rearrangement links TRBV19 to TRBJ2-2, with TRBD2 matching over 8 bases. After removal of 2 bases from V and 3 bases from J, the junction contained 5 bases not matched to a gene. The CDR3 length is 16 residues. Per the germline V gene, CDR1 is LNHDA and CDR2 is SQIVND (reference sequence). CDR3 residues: CASSINSGVDTGELFF. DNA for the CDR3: TGTGCCAGTAGTATAAATAGCGGGGTTGACACCGGGGAGCTGTTTTTT.

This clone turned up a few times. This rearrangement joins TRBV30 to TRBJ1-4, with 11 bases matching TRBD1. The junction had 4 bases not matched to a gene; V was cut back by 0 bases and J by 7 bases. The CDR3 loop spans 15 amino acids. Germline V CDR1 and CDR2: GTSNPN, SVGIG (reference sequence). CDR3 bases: TGTGCCTGGAGTGTACCCGGACAGGGGGCTGAAAAACTGTTTTTT. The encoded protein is CAWSVPGQGAEKLFF.

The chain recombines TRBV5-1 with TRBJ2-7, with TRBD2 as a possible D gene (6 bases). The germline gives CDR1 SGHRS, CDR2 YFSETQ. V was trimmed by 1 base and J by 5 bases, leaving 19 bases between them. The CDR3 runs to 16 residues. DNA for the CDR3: TGCGCCAGCAGCTTGTTCCGGGACTCAAACGGGGACGAGCAGTACTTC. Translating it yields CASSLFRDSNGDEQYF.

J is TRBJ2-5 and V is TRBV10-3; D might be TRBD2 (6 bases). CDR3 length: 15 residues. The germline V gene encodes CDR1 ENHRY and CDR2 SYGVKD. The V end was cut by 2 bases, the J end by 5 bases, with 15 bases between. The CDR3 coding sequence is TGTGCCATCAGTGAGCCGGGGGATCCCGGGGAGACCCAGTACTTC. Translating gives CAISEPGDPGETQYF.

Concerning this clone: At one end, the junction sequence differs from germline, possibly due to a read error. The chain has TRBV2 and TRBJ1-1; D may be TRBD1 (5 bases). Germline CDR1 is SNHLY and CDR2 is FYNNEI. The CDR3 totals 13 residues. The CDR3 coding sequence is TGTGCCAGCAGCGAAGGGGCCAACACTGAAGCTTTCTTT. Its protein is CASSEGANTEAFF. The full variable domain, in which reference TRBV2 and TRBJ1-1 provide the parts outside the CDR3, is EPEVTQTPSHQVTQMGQEVILRCVPISNHLYFYWYRQILGQKVEFLVSFYNNEISEKSEIFDDQFSVERPDGSNFTLKIRSTKLEDSAMYFCASSEGANTEAFFGQGTRLTVV.